The clone carrying this T cell receptor beta chain appeared a few times. The target antigen is unknown. The identical CDR3 is also encoded by other nucleotide sequences in the sample. V lost 6 bases and J 7 bases, leaving 7 bases between the germline ends. The germline gives CDR1 SNHLY, CDR2 FYNNEI. This CDR3 comprises 12 residues. This sample was taken from a study of T cells after posttransplantation cyclophosphamide. General study points: Recipient CMV seropositivity and CMV reactivation strongly tracked TRB clonality. Tissue-infiltrating T cells from skin or gut overlapped little with blood T cells. Donor-recipient repertoire similarity was low at 1-2 months, rising over year one.

Busulfan-fludarabine conditioning, marrow transplant, and cyclophosphamide on days +3 and +4 were administered. Measured with immunoSEQ multiplex PCR; TCRdb has only the in-frame clones, and not every one. The sample shows about 43,000 clones, roughly 88% of them seen only once. The V gene is TRBV2, the J gene TRBJ1-6; D unclear. The specimen comprised PBMCs, sampled just over 60 days after allogeneic stem cell transplant with posttransplant cyclophosphamide. The sequence was collected from a male patient aged 55 to 69 who received an allogeneic stem cell transplant from a related donor and was CMV-positive. A subset of T cells may come from the graft donor. The CDR3 loop reads CASRGENSPLHF. The CDR3 nucleotides are TGTGCCAGCAGGGGAGAGAATTCACCCCTCCACTTT.